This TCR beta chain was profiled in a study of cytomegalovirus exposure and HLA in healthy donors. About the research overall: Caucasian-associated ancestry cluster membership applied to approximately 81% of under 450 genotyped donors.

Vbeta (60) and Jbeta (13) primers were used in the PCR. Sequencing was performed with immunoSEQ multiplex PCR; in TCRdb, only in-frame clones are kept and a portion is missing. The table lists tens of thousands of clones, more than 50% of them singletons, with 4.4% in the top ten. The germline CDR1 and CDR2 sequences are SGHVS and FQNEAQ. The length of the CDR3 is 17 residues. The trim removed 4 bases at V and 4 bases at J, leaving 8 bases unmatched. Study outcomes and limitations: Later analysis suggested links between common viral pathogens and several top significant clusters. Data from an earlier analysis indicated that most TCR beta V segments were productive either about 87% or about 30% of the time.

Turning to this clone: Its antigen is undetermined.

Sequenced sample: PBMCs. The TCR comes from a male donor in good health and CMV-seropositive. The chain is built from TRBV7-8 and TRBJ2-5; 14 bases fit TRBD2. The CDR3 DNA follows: TGTGCCAGCAGCTCGGGACTAGCGGGGGCCCCCCGAGAGACCCAGTACTTC. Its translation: CASSSGLAGAPRETQYF.